The entry below describes one TCR beta chain. CDR3 size: 13 residues. In germline, CDR1 is SGHDT, CDR2 YYEEEE. V was cut by 7 bases and J by 5 bases, with 15 bases left in between. Patients were newly diagnosed with stage II-IVA oral cavity squamous cell carcinoma without prior systemic or radiation treatment. Cohort: HPV-negative, locally advanced oral cavity squamous cell carcinoma patients. Clones were sequenced by immunoSEQ multiplex PCR, and TCRdb holds only the in-frame ones, with some missing. The sample gives under 20,000 clones, approximately 70% of which show up once; roughly 2.8% is in the top ten. The data were taken from a study of neoadjuvant anti-PD-1 for oral cavity cancer.

The gene calls are TRBV5-6 and TRBJ1-1; possibly TRBD1 for D (5 bases). The receptor was isolated from a person between 40 and 80 years old with oral cavity squamous cell carcinoma. Sequences were derived from PBMCs, sampled before nivolumab (anti-PD-1) treatment. For the CDR3, the DNA is TGTGCCAGCGGGCAGGGAGAGGGGACTGAAGCTTTCTTT. Protein: CASGQGEGTEAFF. Filled out from reference TRBV5-6 and TRBJ1-1, the complete variable domain reads DAGVTQSPTHLIKTRGQQVTLRCSPKSGHDTVSWYQQALGQGPQFIFQYYEEEERQRGNFPDRFSGHQFPNYSSELNVNALLLGDSALYLCASGQGEGTEAFFGQGTRLTVV.